This TCR beta chain is from a study of shared clonotypes between healthy human individuals (dated by TCRdb to 2018 to 2021). In terms of the full investigation: The cohort comprised a couple of women and a few men aged 18 to 49 years. Blood TCR repertoires of roughly five healthy adults were deeply sequenced to estimate repertoire size and the extent of clonotype sharing between individuals. Different laboratories and diverse techniques were used to prepare libraries and sequence TCR repertoires, to increase sequencing depth and limit assay-specific biases. Each donor's leukapheresis produced roughly between roughly 0.85 and 9.5 billion PBMCs. Findings and caveats that apply to the study as a whole: Pairwise subsampling led to the expectation that sequencing depth would affect the degree of clonotype sharing among donors. Only blood was sampled, and tissue TCR repertoires likely differ from those in blood. The genetic and exposure-history diversity represented was limited by the small number of donors.

The donors were healthy, HIV-negative adults who had no recently reported acute infections or vaccinations. Every donor was a Caucasian adult living in Nashville, Tennessee, USA. For unsorted samples, roughly 91 million PBMCs were counted, and genomic DNA was extracted using the QIAamp DNA Blood Mini kit. Blood was obtained by leukapheresis, after which PBMCs were separated by Ficoll-Histopaque density gradient centrifugation and cryopreserved in liquid nitrogen vapor phase. Taken from cysteine to phenylalanine, the CDR3 has 17 residues. Only the CDR3 part of the read is kept: 51 bases, read in frame from the first base. Taken from the germline V gene, the CDR1 and CDR2 loops are MDHEN and SYDVKM. Trimming takes 5 bases from V and 0 bases from J, and the germline ends sit 17 bases apart. This clone has at least ten counts. It lacks a known antigen. Base qualities are missing; no much larger clone stands one base away.

Using the deep immunoSEQ assay, TCR CDR3 regions were amplified from genomic DNA by multiplex PCR. For each cell subset, the extracted genomic DNA was distributed evenly across all wells of several immunoSEQ 96-well plates, and each plate served as one replicate. For unsorted PBMC, around 330 ng genomic DNA, equal to roughly 32,000 T cell genomes, was loaded into each replicate PCR. Ten immunoSEQ deep assay plates were used to sequence unsorted PBMC genomic DNA. Purified libraries were measured with a Qubit 3.0 fluorometer, size-checked on a Bioanalyzer 2100, and measured again with the KAPA Library Quantification kit. Every immunoSEQ 96-well plate was sequenced on a separate single-read 150-cycle Illumina NextSeq 550 flow cell. Under the source paper's analysis protocol: Because only junctional sequences without quality scores were contained in the immunoSEQ output, filtering matching that applied to full-length reads could not be performed. To assign V/J genes and CDR3, sequences were annotated using PyIR, a Python wrapper for IgBLAST v1.9, with IMGT germline references. Reads were filtered out if the reads had weak V/J assignments (E-value above 1e-6), no CDR3, stop codons, out-of-frame junctions, or ambiguous translated residues. V3J clonotypes were defined as sequences sharing the same inferred V gene, J gene, and CDR3 amino acid sequence. Percentage overlap between repertoires was calculated by dividing the number of shared unique clonotypes by the size of the smaller repertoire. Repertoire richness was assessed with RTK rarefaction, the Chao1 estimator, and Recon v2.1 estimates of unobserved clonotypes. TCRdb holds this immuneACCESS table with in-frame rearrangements only. Some clones are missing; in checked studies, unresolved V genes explain under half, and the rest has no known cause. V, J and clone size were drawn from that table, and D and trimming were deduced from the DNA. Recorded for this sample are hundreds of thousands of clones; roughly 79% of them occurred a single time. The ten top clones hold around 11% of the sample.

This receptor was identified in a woman between 40 and 50 years old in good health. Some clones in this sample may be carry-over from other donors' samples. The sequencing sample was made of PBMCs. The chain is made from TRBV28 and TRBJ2-4; TRBD2 is a possible D gene, resting on 6 matching bases. The CDR3 amino acid sequence is: CASSPPEEGEAKNIQYF. The nucleotide sequence reads TGTGCCAGCAGTCCACCGGAGGAGGGAGAAGCCAAAAACATTCAGTACTTC.